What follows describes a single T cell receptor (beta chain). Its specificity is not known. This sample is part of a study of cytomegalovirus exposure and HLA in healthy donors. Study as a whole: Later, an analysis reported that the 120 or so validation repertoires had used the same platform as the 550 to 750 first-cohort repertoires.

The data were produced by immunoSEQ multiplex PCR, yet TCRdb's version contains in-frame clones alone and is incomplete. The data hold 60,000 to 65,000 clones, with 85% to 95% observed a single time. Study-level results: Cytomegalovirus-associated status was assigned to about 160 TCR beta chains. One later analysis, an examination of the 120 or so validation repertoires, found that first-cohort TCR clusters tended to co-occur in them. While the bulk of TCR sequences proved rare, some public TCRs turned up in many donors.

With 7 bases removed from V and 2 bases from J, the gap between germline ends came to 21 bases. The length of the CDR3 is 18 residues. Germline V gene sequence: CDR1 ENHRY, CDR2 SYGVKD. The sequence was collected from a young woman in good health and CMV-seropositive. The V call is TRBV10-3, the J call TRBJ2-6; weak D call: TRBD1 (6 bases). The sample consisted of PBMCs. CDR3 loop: CAIKNGVQGLTGANVLTF. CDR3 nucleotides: TGTGCCATCAAGAACGGGGTTCAGGGGCTAACTGGGGCCAACGTCCTGACTTTC.